These 5 T cell receptor beta chains share one sample of origin, sequenced in a study of blood T cell repertoires in COVID-19. Some clones are missing from TCRdb's copy, which holds only in-frame ones; the method was immunoSEQ multiplex PCR. The repertoire includes hundreds of thousands of clones, around 88% of them detected once, and roughly 6.7% sits in the top ten. The sample consisted of peripheral blood. These receptors originate from a woman aged 25-40 years with COVID-19, enrolled during active disease.

This clone was seen only a few times. The CDR3 sequence is CASSYQRRRLHTEAFF. As DNA, the CDR3 is TGTGCCAGCAGTTACCAACGAAGGAGACTACACACTGAAGCTTTCTTT. The V and J genes are TRBV6-2 or TRBV6-3 and TRBJ1-1; D is unclear. Germline V lookup: CDR1 MNHEY, CDR2 SVGEGT. The CDR3 totals 16 residues. V was pared by 2 bases and J by 3 bases, with 16 bases between.

The V gene is TRBV19, the J gene TRBJ2-2; no clear D. Per germline, CDR1 LNHDA and CDR2 SQIVND (reference sequence). Trimming pared 10 bases from V and 9 bases from J, leaving 12 bases between. The CDR3 runs to 11 residues. CDR3 amino acids: CATQLAWELFF. The CDR3 DNA follows: TGTGCCACCCAATTGGCCTGGGAGCTGTTTTTT. The full variable domain, with the rest looked up from reference TRBV19 and TRBJ2-2, is DGGITQSPKYLFRKEGQNVTLSCEQNLNHDAMYWYRQDPGQGLRLIYYSQIVNDFQKGDIAEGYSVSREKKESFPLTVTSAQKNPTAFYLCATQLAWELFFGEGSRLTVL.

This clone was seen a few times. The chain is built from TRBV5-1 and TRBJ2-2; D may be TRBD1 (5 bases). V lost 3 bases to trimming and J lost 0 bases, with 6 bases between them. The CDR3 covers 14 residues. Looked up from germline, CDR1 is SGHRS and CDR2 is YFSETQ. The DNA for the CDR3 is TGCGCCAGCAGCTCGACAGCGAACACCGGGGAGCTGTTTTTT. Translated: CASSSTANTGELFF.

The V gene is TRBV2, the J gene TRBJ2-6; no reliable D call. Trimming left V 0 bases short and J 0 bases short, with 6 bases between. This CDR3 contains 16 residues. Germline CDR1 reads SNHLY; CDR2 reads FYNNEI. CDR3 nucleotides: TGTGCCAGCAGTGAAGCGCGCGGCTCTGGGGCCAACGTCCTGACTTTC. Translation: CASSEARGSGANVLTF.

This sequence joins TRBV6-2 or TRBV6-3 and TRBJ2-7, with 9 bases lining up with TRBD1. This CDR3 has 16 residues. V dropped 6 bases and J dropped 3; count of bases not matched to a gene: 12. The germline gives CDR1 MNHEY, CDR2 SVGEGT. The CDR3 bases are TGTGCCAGCAGCTTTTCTCGGGACAGGGTATACTACGAGCAGTACGTC. This encodes CASSFSRDRVYYEQYV.